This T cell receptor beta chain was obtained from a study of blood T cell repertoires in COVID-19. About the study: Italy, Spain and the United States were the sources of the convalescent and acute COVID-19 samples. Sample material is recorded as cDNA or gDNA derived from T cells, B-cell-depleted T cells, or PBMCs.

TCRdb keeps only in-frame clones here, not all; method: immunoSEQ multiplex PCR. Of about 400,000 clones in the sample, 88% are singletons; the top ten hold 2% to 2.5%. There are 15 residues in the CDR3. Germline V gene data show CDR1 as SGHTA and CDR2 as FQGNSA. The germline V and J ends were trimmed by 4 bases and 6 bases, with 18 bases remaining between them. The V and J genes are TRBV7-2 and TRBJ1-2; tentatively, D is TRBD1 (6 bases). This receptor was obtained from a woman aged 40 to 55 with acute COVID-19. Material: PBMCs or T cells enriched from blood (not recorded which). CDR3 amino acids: CASSSPNPGANGYTF. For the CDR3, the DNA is TGTGCCAGCAGCTCCCCCAACCCAGGGGCTAATGGCTACACCTTC.